These 15 T cell receptor beta chains came from one sample sequenced in a study of shared clonotypes between healthy human individuals. The assay was immunoSEQ multiplex PCR, and TCRdb's table has in-frame clones only and misses some. Of about 2,200,000 clones in the sample, approximately 94% were seen once. CD45RO-negative, CCR7-positively selected cells formed the naive CD8 fraction, excluding terminally differentiated effector memory CD45RA+ cells. The sequenced sample consisted of naive CD8+ T cells from PBMCs. Source of these receptors: a man younger than 35 in good health. Some clones in this sample may be carry-over from other donors' samples.

The CDR3 DNA follows: TGTGCCAGCAACCAGGGTGGGGAGTACAATGAGCAGTTCTTC. It specifies CASNQGGEYNEQFF. The gene calls are TRBV13 and TRBJ2-1; D possibly uses TRBD1 or TRBD2 (5 bases each). Germline V gives CDR1 PRHDT, CDR2 FYEKMQ (reference sequence). The CDR3 has 14 residues. Trimming removed 7 bases at V and 4 bases at J, with 14 bases between. The full variable domain, in which reference TRBV13 and TRBJ2-1 provide the parts outside the CDR3, is AAGVIQSPRHLIKEKRETATLKCYPIPRHDTVYWYQQGPGQDPQFLISFYEKMQSDKGSIPDRFSAQQFSDYHSELNMSSLELGDSALYFCASNQGGEYNEQFFGPGTRLTVL.

J is TRBJ1-5 and V is TRBV28; no clear D gene. Germline assignment: CDR1 MDHEN and CDR2 SYDVKM. Trimming shortened V by 8 bases and J by 5 bases, and 13 bases separated the two germline ends. The CDR3 totals 13 residues. The chain's CDR3 is CASRPMEHQPQHF. The CDR3 bases are TGTGCCAGCCGCCCTATGGAGCATCAGCCCCAGCATTTT.

J is TRBJ1-1 and V is TRBV27, with no clear D. Germline lookup yields CDR1 MNHEY and CDR2 SMNVEV (reference sequence). The V and J ends lost 6 bases and 0 bases respectively, with 14 bases between them. The CDR3 is made up of 15 amino acids. The CDR3 DNA reads TGTGCCAGCAGCCCCGGTCGCGTAATGAACACTGAAGCTTTCTTT. It encodes CASSPGRVMNTEAFF.

The V and J genes are TRBV30 and TRBJ1-2; no reliable D call. The V gene lost 1 base and the J gene lost 0 bases, with 9 bases spanning the gap. Germline values: CDR1 GTSNPN, CDR2 SVGIG (reference sequence). This CDR3 contains 14 residues. The CDR3 bases are TGTGCCTGGAGTGGAATCAGCACTAACTATGGCTACACCTTC. It translates to CAWSGISTNYGYTF.

The rearrangement uses TRBV2 and TRBJ2-5; TRBD2 is a possible D gene (5 bases). Germline values: CDR1 SNHLY, CDR2 FYNNEI. V was shortened by 4 bases and J by 4 bases, with 16 bases between the two germline ends. The CDR3 is 15 residues long. The CDR3 DNA is TGTGCCAGCAGTGTCGGACTCGATTCCAGAGAGACCCAGTACTTC. Its translation is CASSVGLDSRETQYF. The entire variable domain, with the rest obtained from reference TRBV2 and TRBJ2-5, is as follows: EPEVTQTPSHQVTQMGQEVILRCVPISNHLYFYWYRQILGQKVEFLVSFYNNEISEKSEIFDDQFSVERPDGSNFTLKIRSTKLEDSAMYFCASSVGLDSRETQYFGPGTRLLVL.

This chain connects TRBV4-1 to TRBJ1-3; no reliable D call. Trimming stripped 4 bases from V and 4 bases from J, with 14 bases between. The CDR3 covers 15 residues. In germline, CDR1 is MGHRA, CDR2 YSYEKL. The CDR3 nucleotides are TGCGCCAGCAGCCCCTCCCCCGGCGTGGGAAACACCATATATTTT. Translating gives CASSPSPGVGNTIYF.

This CDR3 reads CASSFEGASEQYF. The CDR3 nucleotides read TGTGCCAGCAGTTTCGAGGGGGCTAGCGAGCAGTACTTC. This chain uses TRBV28 with TRBJ2-7, with 7 bases fitting TRBD1. The germline gives CDR1 MDHEN, CDR2 SYDVKM. The junction had 5 bases not matched to a gene; V was cut back by 3 bases and J by 6 bases. The CDR3 totals 13 residues.

The count of this clone is one. V is TRBV10-2 and J is TRBJ2-2; a weak D match, TRBD2 (5 bases). Germline-derived CDR1 and CDR2 are WSHSY and SAAADI. The CDR3 totals 15 residues. V was pared by 6 bases and J by 6 bases, with 17 bases between. In DNA form, the CDR3 reads TGCGCCAGCAGGACGAGGGAATGGGGTTCCGGGGAGCTGTTTTTT. This codes for CASRTREWGSGELFF.

The gene calls are TRBV4-1 and TRBJ2-7; a possible D gene is TRBD2 (5 bases). CDR1 and CDR2 (germline): MGHRA, YSYEKL. This CDR3 has 12 amino acids. Trimming took off 3 bases at V and 3 bases at J, with 6 bases between the two ends. The CDR3: CASSHGSYEQYF. The CDR3, as DNA: TGCGCCAGCAGCCATGGGAGCTACGAGCAGTACTTC.

The chain links TRBV19 to TRBJ1-5; D is possibly TRBD1 (5 bases). Germline-derived CDR1 and CDR2 are LNHDA and SQIVND (reference sequence). CDR3 length: 15 residues. The V gene lost 3 bases and the J gene lost 7 bases, with 16 bases spanning the gap. CDR3 sequence: CASSMGWGQDQPQHF. In DNA form, the CDR3 reads TGTGCCAGTAGTATGGGGTGGGGCCAGGACCAGCCCCAGCATTTT.

V is TRBV28 and J is TRBJ2-1; D remains unclear. The CDR3 length is 13 residues. The ends were cut back, 2 bases at V and 2 bases at J, with 4 bases in the middle. Germline loops: CDR1 MDHEN, CDR2 SYDVKM. The CDR3 is CASSLLAYNEQFF. The DNA for the CDR3 is TGTGCCAGCAGTTTACTGGCCTACAATGAGCAGTTCTTC. The variable domain in full, with the rest retrieved from reference TRBV28 and TRBJ2-1, is DVKVTQSSRYLVKRTGEKVFLECVQDMDHENMFWYRQDPGLGLRLIYFSYDVKMKEKGDIPEGYSVSREKKERFSLILESASTNQTSMYLCASSLLAYNEQFFGPGTRLTVL.

The J gene is TRBJ1-5, the V gene TRBV5-6; 8 bases are a match to TRBD1. With 4 bases clipped from V and 4 bases from J, the junction kept 4 bases outside the gene matches. CDR1 and CDR2 (germline): SGHDT, YYEEEE. The CDR3 is 14 amino acids. The CDR3 DNA is TGTGCCAGCAGCCAAGGACAGGGTAATCAGCCCCAGCATTTT. Translation: CASSQGQGNQPQHF.

The CDR3 region has the DNA TGTGCCAGCAGCGTAGAGTATGGGACTAACACCGGGGAGCTGTTTTTT. Protein sequence: CASSVEYGTNTGELFF. The chain employs TRBV9 and TRBJ2-2; perhaps TRBD2 as D (6 bases). Germline V gene sequence: CDR1 SGDLS, CDR2 YYNGEE. The germline V and J ends were trimmed by 0 bases and 2 bases, with 11 bases remaining between them. The CDR3 runs 16 residues.

This chain uses TRBV27 with TRBJ2-1, with a possible D match to TRBD2 (6 bases). CDR3 length: 15 residues. Germline CDR1 is MNHEY and CDR2 is SMNVEV (reference sequence). Trimming removed 7 bases at V and 6 bases at J, with 19 bases between. CDR3 sequence: CASTAWGEVSNEQFF. The DNA for the CDR3 is TGTGCCAGCACCGCTTGGGGGGAGGTTAGCAATGAGCAGTTCTTC.

Written as DNA, the CDR3 is TGCAGCGTTGAAGAGTTGGACAGGGGCCGCTACGAGCAGTACTTC. Translation: CSVEELDRGRYEQYF. This sequence joins TRBV29-1 and TRBJ2-7; the match to TRBD1 covers 9 bases. The germline CDR1 and CDR2 sequences are SQVTM and ANQGSEA. The CDR3 is 15 residues long. The ends lost 0 bases at V and 3 bases at J; junction bases unmatched: 6.